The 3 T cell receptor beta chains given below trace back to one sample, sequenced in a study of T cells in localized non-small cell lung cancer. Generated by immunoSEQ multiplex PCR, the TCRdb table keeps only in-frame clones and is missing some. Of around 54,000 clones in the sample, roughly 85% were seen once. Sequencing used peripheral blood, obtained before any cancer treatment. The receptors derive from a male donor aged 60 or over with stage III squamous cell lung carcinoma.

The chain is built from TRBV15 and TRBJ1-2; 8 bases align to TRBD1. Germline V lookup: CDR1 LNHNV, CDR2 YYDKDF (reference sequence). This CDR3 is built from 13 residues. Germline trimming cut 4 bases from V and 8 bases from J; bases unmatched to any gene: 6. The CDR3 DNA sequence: TGTGCCACCAGCACCCGGACAGGGACCGGCTACACCTTC. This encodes CATSTRTGTGYTF.

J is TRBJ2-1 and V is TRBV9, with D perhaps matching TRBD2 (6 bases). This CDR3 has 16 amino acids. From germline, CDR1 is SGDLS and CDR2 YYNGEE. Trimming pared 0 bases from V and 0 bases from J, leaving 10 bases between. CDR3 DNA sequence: TGTGCCAGCAGCGTAGGGGGAGGACCCTCCTACAATGAGCAGTTCTTC. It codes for CASSVGGGPSYNEQFF.

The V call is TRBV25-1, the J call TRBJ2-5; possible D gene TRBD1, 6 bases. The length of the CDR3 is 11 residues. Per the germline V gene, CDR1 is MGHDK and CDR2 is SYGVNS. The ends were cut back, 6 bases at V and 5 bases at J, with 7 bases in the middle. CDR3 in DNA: TGTGCCAGCAGAAGGGGGGAGACCCAGTACTTC. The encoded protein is CASRRGETQYF.